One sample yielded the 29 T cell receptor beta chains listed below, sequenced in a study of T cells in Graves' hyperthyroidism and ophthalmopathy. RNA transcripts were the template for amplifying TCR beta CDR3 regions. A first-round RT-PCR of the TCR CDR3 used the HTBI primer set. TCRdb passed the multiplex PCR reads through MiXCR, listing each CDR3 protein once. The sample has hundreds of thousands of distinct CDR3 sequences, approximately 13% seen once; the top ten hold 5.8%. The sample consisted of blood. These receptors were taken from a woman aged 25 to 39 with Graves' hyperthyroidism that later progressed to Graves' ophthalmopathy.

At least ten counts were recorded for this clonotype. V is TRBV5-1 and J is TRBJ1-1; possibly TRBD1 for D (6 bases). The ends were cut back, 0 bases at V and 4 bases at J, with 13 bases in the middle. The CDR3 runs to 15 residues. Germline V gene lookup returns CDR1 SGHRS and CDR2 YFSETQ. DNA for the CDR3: TGCGCCAGCAGCTTGGAACCACAGGGACTCACTGAAGCTTTCTTT. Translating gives CASSLEPQGLTEAFF.

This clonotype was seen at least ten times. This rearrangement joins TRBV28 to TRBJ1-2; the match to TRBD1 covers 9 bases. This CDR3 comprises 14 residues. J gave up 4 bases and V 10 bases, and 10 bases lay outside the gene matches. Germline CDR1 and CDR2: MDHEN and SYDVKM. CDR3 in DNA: TGTGCCACCAAAGGACAGGGGTTTATCTATGGCTACACCTTC. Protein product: CATKGQGFIYGYTF.

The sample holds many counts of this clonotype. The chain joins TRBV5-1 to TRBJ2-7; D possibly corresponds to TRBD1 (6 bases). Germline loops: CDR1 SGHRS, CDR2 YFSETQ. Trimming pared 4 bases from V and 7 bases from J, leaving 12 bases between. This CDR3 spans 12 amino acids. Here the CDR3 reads CASSTQGNEQYF. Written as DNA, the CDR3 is TGCGCCAGCAGCACCCAGGGGAATGAGCAGTACTTC.

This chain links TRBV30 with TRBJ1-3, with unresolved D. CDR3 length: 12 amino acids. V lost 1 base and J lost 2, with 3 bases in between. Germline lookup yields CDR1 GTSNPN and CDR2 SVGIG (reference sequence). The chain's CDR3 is CAWSEAGNTIYF. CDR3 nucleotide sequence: TGTGCCTGGAGTGAGGCTGGAAACACCATATATTTT.

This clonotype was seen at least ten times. The CDR3 DNA is TGTGCCAGCAGTTGGGGAGGGGTGATCAATGAGCAGTTCTTC. Translation: CASSWGGVINEQFF. The chain is built from TRBV27 and TRBJ2-1; 7 positions agree with TRBD2. CDR1 and CDR2 (germline): MNHEY, SMNVEV (reference sequence). V gave up 4 bases and J gave up 6 bases; unmatched junction bases: 6. This CDR3 has 14 amino acids.

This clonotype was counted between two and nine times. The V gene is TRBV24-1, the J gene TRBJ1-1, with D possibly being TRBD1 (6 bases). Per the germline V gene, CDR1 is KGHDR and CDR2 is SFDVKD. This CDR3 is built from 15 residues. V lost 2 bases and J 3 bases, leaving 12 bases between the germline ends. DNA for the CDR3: TGTGCCACCAGTGATTCTGGGGGCCGGGACACTGAAGCTTTCTTT. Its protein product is CATSDSGGRDTEAFF.

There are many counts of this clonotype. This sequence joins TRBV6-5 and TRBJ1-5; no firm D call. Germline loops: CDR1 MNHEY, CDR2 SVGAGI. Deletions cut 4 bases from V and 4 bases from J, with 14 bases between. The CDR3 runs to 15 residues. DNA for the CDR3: TGTGCCAGCAGTTCCACCCCCGTAGGGAATCAGCCCCAGCATTTT. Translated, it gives CASSSTPVGNQPQHF.

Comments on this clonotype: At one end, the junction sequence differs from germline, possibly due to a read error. The CDR3 protein is CVSSDGYEQYF. Written as DNA, the CDR3 is TGTGTCAGCAGCGACGGCTACGAGCAGTACTTC. The chain uses TRBV27 and TRBJ2-7; D not resolved. CDR3 length equals 11 residues. CDR1 is MNHEY and CDR2 is SMNVEV in the germline V gene (reference sequence).

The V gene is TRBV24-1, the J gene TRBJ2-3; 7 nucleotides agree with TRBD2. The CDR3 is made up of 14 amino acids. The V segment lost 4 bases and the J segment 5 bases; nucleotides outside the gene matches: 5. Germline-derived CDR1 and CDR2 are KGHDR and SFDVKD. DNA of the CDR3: TGTGCCACCAGTGAGGGCGGGAGAGGAGATACGCAGTATTTT. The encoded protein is CATSEGGRGDTQYF.

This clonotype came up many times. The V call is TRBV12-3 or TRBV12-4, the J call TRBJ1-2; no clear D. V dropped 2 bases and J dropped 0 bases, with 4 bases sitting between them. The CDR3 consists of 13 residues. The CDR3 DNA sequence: TGTGCCAGCAGTTTACCAGCTAACTATGGCTACACCTTC. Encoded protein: CASSLPANYGYTF.

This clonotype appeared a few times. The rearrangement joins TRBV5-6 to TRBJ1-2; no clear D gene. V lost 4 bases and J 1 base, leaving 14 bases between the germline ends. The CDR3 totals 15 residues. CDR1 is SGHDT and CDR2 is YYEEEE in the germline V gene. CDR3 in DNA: TGTGCCAGCAGCCTAGGGCCAGTGAATAACTATGGCTACACCTTC. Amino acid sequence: CASSLGPVNNYGYTF.

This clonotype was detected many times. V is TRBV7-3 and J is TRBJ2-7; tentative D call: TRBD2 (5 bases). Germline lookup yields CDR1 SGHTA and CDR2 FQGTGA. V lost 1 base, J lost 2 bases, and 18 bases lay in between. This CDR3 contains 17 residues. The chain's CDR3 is CASSLNRSPSRPYEQYF. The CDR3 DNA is TGTGCCAGCAGCTTAAATCGGTCCCCTAGCAGACCCTACGAGCAGTACTTC.

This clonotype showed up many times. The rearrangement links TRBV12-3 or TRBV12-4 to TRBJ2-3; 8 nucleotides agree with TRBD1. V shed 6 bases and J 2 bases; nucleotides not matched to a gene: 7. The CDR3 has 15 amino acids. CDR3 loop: CASRLGQGATDTQYF. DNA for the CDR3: TGTGCCAGCAGACTCGGACAGGGCGCCACAGATACGCAGTATTTT.

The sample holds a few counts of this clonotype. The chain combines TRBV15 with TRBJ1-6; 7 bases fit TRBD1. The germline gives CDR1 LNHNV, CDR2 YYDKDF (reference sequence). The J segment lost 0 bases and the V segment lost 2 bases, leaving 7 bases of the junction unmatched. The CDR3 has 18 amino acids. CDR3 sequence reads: CATSRSLDRSSYNSPLHF. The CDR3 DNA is TGTGCCACCAGCAGATCCCTGGACAGGAGCTCCTATAATTCACCCCTCCACTTT.

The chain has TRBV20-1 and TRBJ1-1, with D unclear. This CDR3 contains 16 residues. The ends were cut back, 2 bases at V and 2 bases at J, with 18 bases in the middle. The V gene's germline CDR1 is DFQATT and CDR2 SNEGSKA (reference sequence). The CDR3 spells CSARSPITGDNTEAFF. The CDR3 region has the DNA TGCAGTGCTAGATCCCCTATAACGGGAGACAACACTGAAGCTTTCTTT.

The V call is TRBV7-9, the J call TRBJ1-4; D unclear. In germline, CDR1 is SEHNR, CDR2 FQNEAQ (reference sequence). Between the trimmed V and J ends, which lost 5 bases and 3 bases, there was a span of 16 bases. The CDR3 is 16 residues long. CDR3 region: CASSHTEGSPNEKLFF. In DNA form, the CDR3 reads TGTGCCAGCAGCCATACAGAGGGCAGCCCTAATGAAAAACTGTTTTTT. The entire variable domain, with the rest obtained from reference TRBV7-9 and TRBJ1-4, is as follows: DTGVSQNPRHKITKRGQNVTFRCDPISEHNRLYWYRQTLGQGPEFLTYFQNEAQLEKSRLLSDRFSAERPKGSFSTLEIQRTEQGDSAMYLCASSHTEGSPNEKLFFGSGTQLSVL.

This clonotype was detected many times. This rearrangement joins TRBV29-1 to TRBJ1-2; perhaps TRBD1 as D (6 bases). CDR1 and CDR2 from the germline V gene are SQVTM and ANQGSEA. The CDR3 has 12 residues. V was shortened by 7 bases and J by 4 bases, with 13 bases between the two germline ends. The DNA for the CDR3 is TGCAGCGCTGGAGGACAGCGCTATGGCTACACCTTC. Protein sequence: CSAGGQRYGYTF.

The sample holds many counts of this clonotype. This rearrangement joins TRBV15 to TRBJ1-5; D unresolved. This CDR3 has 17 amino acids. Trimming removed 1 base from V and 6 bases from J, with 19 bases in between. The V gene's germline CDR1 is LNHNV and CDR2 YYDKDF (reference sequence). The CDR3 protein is CATSRGADGPSGQPQHF. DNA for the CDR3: TGTGCCACCAGCAGAGGGGCGGACGGACCCAGTGGTCAGCCCCAGCATTTT.

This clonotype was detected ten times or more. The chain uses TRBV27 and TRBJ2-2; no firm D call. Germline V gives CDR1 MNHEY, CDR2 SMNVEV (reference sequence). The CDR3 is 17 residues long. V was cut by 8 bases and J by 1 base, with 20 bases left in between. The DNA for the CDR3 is TGTGCCAGCCGCTCGGCCCTGGGTCAGCAGAACACCGGGGAGCTGTTTTTT. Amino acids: CASRSALGQQNTGELFF.

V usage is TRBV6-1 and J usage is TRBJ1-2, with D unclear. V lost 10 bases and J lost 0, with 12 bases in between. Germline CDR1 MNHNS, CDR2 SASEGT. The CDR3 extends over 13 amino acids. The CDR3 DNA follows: TGTGCCATCTATGGCGGAGCTAACTATGGCTACACCTTC. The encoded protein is CAIYGGANYGYTF.

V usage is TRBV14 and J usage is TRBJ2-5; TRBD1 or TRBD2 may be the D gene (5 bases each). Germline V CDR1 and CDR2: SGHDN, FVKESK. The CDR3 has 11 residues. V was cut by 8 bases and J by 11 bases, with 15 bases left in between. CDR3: CASSSGAAQYF. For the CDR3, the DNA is TGTGCCAGCTCGTCCGGGGCTGCTCAGTACTTC.

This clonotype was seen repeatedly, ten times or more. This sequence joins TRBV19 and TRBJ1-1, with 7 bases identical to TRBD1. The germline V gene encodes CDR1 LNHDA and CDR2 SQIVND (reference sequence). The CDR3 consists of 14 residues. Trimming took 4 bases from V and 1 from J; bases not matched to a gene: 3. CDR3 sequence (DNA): TGTGCCAGTAGTAACAGGGGCTCGAACACTGAAGCTTTCTTT. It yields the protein CASSNRGSNTEAFF.

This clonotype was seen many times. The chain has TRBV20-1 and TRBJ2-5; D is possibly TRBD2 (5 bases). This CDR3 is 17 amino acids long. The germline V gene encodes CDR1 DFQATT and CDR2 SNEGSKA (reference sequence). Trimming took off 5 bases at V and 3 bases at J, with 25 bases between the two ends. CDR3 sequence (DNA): TGCAGTGCTCCCAGTCGTGGTAGAGGGATAATGGAAGAGACCCAGTACTTC. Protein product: CSAPSRGRGIMEETQYF.

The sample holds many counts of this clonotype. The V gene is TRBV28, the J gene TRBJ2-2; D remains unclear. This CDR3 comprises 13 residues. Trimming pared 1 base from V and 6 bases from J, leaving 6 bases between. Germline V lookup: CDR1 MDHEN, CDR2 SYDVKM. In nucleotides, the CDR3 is TGTGCCAGCAGTTTATCTGGAGCCGGGGAGCTGTTTTTT. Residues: CASSLSGAGELFF.

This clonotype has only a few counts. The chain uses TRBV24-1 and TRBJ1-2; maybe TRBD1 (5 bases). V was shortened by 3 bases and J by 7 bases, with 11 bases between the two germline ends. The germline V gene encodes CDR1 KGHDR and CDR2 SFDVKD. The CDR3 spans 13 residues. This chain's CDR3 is CATSDPGLRGYTF. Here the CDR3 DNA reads TGTGCCACCAGTGATCCAGGGCTACGTGGCTACACCTTC.

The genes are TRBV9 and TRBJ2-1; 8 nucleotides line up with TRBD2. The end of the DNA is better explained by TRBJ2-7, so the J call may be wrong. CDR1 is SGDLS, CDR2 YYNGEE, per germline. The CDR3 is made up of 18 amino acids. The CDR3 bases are TGTGCCAGCAGCGTAGGAGGATATAGCGGGGCCTCCTACAATGAGCAGTACTTC. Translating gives CASSVGGYSGASYNEQYF.

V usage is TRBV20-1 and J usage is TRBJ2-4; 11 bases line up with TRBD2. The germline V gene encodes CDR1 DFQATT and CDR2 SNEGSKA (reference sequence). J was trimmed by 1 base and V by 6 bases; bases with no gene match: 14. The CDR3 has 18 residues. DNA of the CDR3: TGCAGTGCCAGGTCGGGTAGGGCTAGCGGGAGGGCCAAAAACATTCAGTACTTC. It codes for CSARSGRASGRAKNIQYF.

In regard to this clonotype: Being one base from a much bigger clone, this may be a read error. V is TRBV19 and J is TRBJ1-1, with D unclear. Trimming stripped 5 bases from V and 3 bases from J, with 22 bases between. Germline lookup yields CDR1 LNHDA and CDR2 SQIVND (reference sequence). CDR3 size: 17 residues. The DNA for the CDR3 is TGTGCCAGTAGTCCTCACCCCCGGGCAGAACTGGACACTGAAGCTTTCTTT. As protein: CASSPHPRAELDTEAFF.

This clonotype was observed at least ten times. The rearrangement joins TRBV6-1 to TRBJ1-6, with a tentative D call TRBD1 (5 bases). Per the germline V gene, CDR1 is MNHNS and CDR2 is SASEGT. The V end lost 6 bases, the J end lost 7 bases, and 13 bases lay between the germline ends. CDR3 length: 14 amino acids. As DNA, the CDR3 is TGTGCCAGCAGGAGGGACGGTGCAAATTCACCCCTCCACTTT. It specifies CASRRDGANSPLHF.